Shown below are 26 T cell receptor beta chains from a single sample sequenced in a study of ipilimumab plus nivolumab after autologous stem cell transplantation. TCRdb's table, derived via immunoSEQ multiplex PCR, lists solely in-frame clones and lacks some. This sample has roughly 12,000 clones, with 73% found just once. The sample was PBMCs, taken in a trial of ipilimumab plus nivolumab as post-transplant consolidation. The receptors here all came from a male donor with diffuse large B-cell lymphoma.

The chain combines TRBV27 with TRBJ2-7, with D uncertain. V was shortened by 5 bases and J by 6 bases, with 20 bases between the two germline ends. This CDR3 is 15 amino acids long. Germline V gene sequence: CDR1 MNHEY, CDR2 SMNVEV (reference sequence). CDR3 nucleotides: TGTGCCAGCAGTCCCGACGGACGGCGGATTGCCGAGCAGTACTTC. Amino acids: CASSPDGRRIAEQYF.

The chain has TRBV7-6 and TRBJ2-2, with 7 bases aligning to TRBD2. Germline trimming cut 4 bases from V and 6 bases from J; bases unmatched to any gene: 5. The CDR3 contains 14 residues. Germline V gene data show CDR1 as SGHVS and CDR2 as FNYEAQ. CDR3 protein: CASSSETSPGELFF. The CDR3 nucleotides are TGTGCCAGCAGCTCAGAGACTAGCCCCGGGGAGCTGTTTTTT.

The chain joins TRBV28 to TRBJ1-6; 7 bases are shared with TRBD1. Trimming at V came to 6 bases and at J to 6 bases, leaving 8 bases not matched to a gene. CDR1 MDHEN and CDR2 SYDVKM come from the germline V gene. CDR3 length: 15 amino acids. CDR3 protein: CASSSNYRGNSPLHF. The DNA for the CDR3 is TGTGCCAGCAGCTCAAATTACAGGGGTAATTCACCCCTCCACTTT.

V gene TRBV6-1 combines with J gene TRBJ2-4, with 7 bases aligning to TRBD1. Germline V gene lookup returns CDR1 MNHNS and CDR2 SASEGT. V was pared by 0 bases and J by 2 bases, with 10 bases of the junction left unmatched. The CDR3 has 18 amino acids. For the CDR3, the DNA is TGTGCCAGCAGTGAAGCTGTGGGACAGACCCTTTCCAAAAACATTCAGTACTTC. Amino acids: CASSEAVGQTLSKNIQYF.

This chain links TRBV4-1 with TRBJ1-4; a possible D gene is TRBD1 (5 bases). The CDR3 is 14 amino acids. The germline gives CDR1 MGHRA, CDR2 YSYEKL. Trimming pared 11 bases from V and 0 bases from J, leaving 13 bases between. The CDR3 DNA reads as TGCGCCGGGGGGGGTGGAACAACTAATGAAAAACTGTTTTTT. Protein: CAGGGGTTNEKLFF.

The rearrangement uses TRBV19 and TRBJ2-3; D unclear. Germline CDR1 is LNHDA and CDR2 is SQIVND (reference sequence). V shed 5 bases and J shed 2 bases, with 2 bases lying between them. This CDR3 comprises 11 residues. For the CDR3, the DNA is TGTGCCAGTAGTCTCACAGATACGCAGTATTTT. Protein sequence: CASSLTDTQYF.

The rearrangement joins TRBV6-5 to TRBJ1-4, with D maybe TRBD1 (6 bases). The germline gives CDR1 MNHEY, CDR2 SVGAGI. With 7 bases removed from V and 5 bases from J, the gap between germline ends came to 14 bases. The CDR3 covers 14 residues. This CDR3 is CASISDRSNEKLFF. CDR3 coding DNA: TGTGCCAGCATAAGCGACAGGTCGAATGAAAAACTGTTTTTT.

This clone has just a few counts. In DNA, the CDR3 is TGTGCCAGCAGCTTGGACAGGGGGAACACAGATACGCAGTATTTT. Protein sequence: CASSLDRGNTDTQYF. The V call is TRBV11-3, the J call TRBJ2-3; TRBD1 agrees at 10 bases. The V gene end was trimmed by 3 bases and the J gene end by 2 bases; junction bases not matched to a gene: 2. The CDR3 totals 15 residues. The V gene's germline CDR1 is SGHNT and CDR2 YENEEA.

The chain combines TRBV19 with TRBJ1-1; D is undetermined. CDR1 LNHDA and CDR2 SQIVND come from the germline V gene (reference sequence). This CDR3 region has 14 residues. V was clipped by 5 bases and J by 0 bases, with 10 bases between them. In nucleotides, the CDR3 is TGTGCCAGTAGTCTCTTGGCCCTGAACACTGAAGCTTTCTTT. It translates to CASSLLALNTEAFF.

About this clone: Mismatch with germline at one junction end may stem from a read error. This chain uses TRBV6-6 with TRBJ1-2, with no clear D. The length of the CDR3 is 14 residues. Germline lookup yields CDR1 MNHNY and CDR2 SVGAGI (reference sequence). CDR3 sequence reads: CASNYAGGDYGYTF. The CDR3 bases are TGTGCCAGCAATTACGCCGGAGGAGACTATGGCTACACCTTC.

The chain uses TRBV7-2 and TRBJ2-3; TRBD2 aligns across 9 bases. Losses at the gene ends were 0 bases for V and 2 bases for J; bases not matched to a gene: 6. The CDR3 contains 17 residues. CDR1 SGHTA and CDR2 FQGNSA come from the germline V gene. The CDR3 nucleotides are TGTGCCAGCAGCTTAGCGCTTCTAGCGGGGAACACAGATACGCAGTATTTT. Residues: CASSLALLAGNTDTQYF.

The chain joins TRBV6-1 to TRBJ1-3; D is uncertain. The CDR3 covers 13 residues. Germline CDR1 MNHNS, CDR2 SASEGT. Between the trimmed V and J ends, which lost 2 bases and 4 bases, there was a span of 6 bases. The CDR3 region has the DNA TGTGCCAGCAGTGAAATAAGAGGAAACACCATATATTTT. This gives the protein CASSEIRGNTIYF.

The CDR3, as DNA: TGTGCCAGCAGTGAAAGACGCCTTGAAGCTTTCTTT. Its translation is CASSERRLEAFF. The chain recombines TRBV2 with TRBJ1-1; D is unclear. V dropped 2 bases and J dropped 7 bases, with 8 bases sitting between them. The V gene's germline CDR1 is SNHLY and CDR2 FYNNEI. The CDR3 totals 12 residues.

This clone occurred a few times. The chain uses TRBV7-9 and TRBJ1-1; D unresolved. V lost 1 base, J lost 4 bases, and 7 bases lay in between. The CDR3 is 13 residues long. Germline V gives CDR1 SEHNR, CDR2 FQNEAQ (reference sequence). CDR3 nucleotides: TGTGCCAGCAGCTTAGAGGTGGGCACTGAAGCTTTCTTT. Translation gives CASSLEVGTEAFF.

This clone turned up a few times. The V call is TRBV2, the J call TRBJ1-3; weak D call: TRBD1 (5 bases). The CDR3 has 13 residues. Germline V gene lookup returns CDR1 SNHLY and CDR2 FYNNEI. V lost 4 bases to trimming and J lost 4 bases, with 8 bases between them. The CDR3 DNA is TGTGCCAGCAGTGGGCAGGGAGGAAACACCATATATTTT. Its translation: CASSGQGGNTIYF.

The V and J genes are TRBV11-3 and TRBJ1-1; D remains ambiguous. Germline lookup yields CDR1 SGHNT and CDR2 YENEEA. Trimming removed 2 bases from V and 4 bases from J, with 14 bases in between. There are 15 residues in the CDR3. CDR3 region: CASSLSAASGTEAFF. In DNA, the CDR3 is TGTGCCAGCAGCTTATCGGCAGCTTCTGGCACTGAAGCTTTCTTT.

V usage is TRBV7-9 and J usage is TRBJ1-1; D is possibly TRBD1 (5 bases). Germline loops: CDR1 SEHNR, CDR2 FQNEAQ (reference sequence). V was cut by 5 bases and J by 1 base, with 14 bases left in between. The CDR3 runs 15 residues. DNA for the CDR3: TGTGCCAGCAGCCCTTCGGGAGGGGCGAACACTGAAGCTTTCTTT. Protein sequence: CASSPSGGANTEAFF.

The CDR3 DNA reads TGTGCCACTTCCGACAGACAATACGAGCAGTACTTC. It translates to CATSDRQYEQYF. V gene TRBV6-5 combines with J gene TRBJ2-7, with D possibly TRBD1 on 5 matching bases. Germline CDR1 reads MNHEY; CDR2 reads SVGAGI. V was clipped by 10 bases and J by 4 bases, with 14 bases between them. This CDR3 has 12 residues.

CDR3 nucleotides: TGTGCCAGCAGCTTGGCCCCCTGGCGGGGTGAAGAGACCCAGTACTTC. Its translation is CASSLAPWRGEETQYF. The chain is built from TRBV5-6 and TRBJ2-5; tentatively, D is TRBD2 (6 bases). V lost 0 bases to trimming and J lost 3 bases, with 15 bases between them. CDR1 and CDR2 from the germline V gene are SGHDT and YYEEEE. CDR3 length: 16 residues. The entire variable domain, with the rest obtained from reference TRBV5-6 and TRBJ2-5, is as follows: DAGVTQSPTHLIKTRGQQVTLRCSPKSGHDTVSWYQQALGQGPQFIFQYYEEEERQRGNFPDRFSGHQFPNYSSELNVNALLLGDSALYLCASSLAPWRGEETQYFGPGTRLLVL.

The chain uses TRBV19 and TRBJ2-6; D gene uncertain. V shed 6 bases and J shed 3 bases, with 6 bases lying between them. Germline V gene data show CDR1 as LNHDA and CDR2 as SQIVND (reference sequence). This CDR3 is 13 amino acids long. The CDR3 protein is CASSPGGANVLTF. The CDR3 DNA reads as TGTGCCAGTAGCCCCGGTGGGGCCAACGTCCTGACTTTC.

In the case of this clone: This likely came from a read error, as a far larger clone is one base away. This rearrangement joins TRBV2 to TRBJ2-2; 8 nucleotides match TRBD1. The CDR3 is made up of 15 amino acids. Germline CDR1 SNHLY, CDR2 FYNNEI. DNA for the CDR3: TGTGCCAGCAGTGTGGGGACAGGTCACACCCGGGAGCTGTTTTTT. Residues: CASSVGTGHTRELFF.

The chain links TRBV5-5 to TRBJ2-1; 7 nucleotides line up with TRBD2. Germline assignment: CDR1 SGHKS and CDR2 YYEKEE (reference sequence). The CDR3 loop spans 15 amino acids. V lost 2 bases to trimming and J lost 3 bases; unmatched junction nucleotides: 5. The CDR3 loop is CASSFGGLYYNEQFF. The CDR3 DNA sequence: TGTGCCAGCAGCTTCGGGGGACTATACTACAATGAGCAGTTCTTC. The variable domain in full, completed from reference TRBV5-5 and TRBJ2-1, reads DAGVTQSPTHLIKTRGQQVTLRCSPISGHKSVSWYQQVLGQGPQFIFQYYEKEERGRGNFPDRFSARQFPNYSSELNVNALLLGDSALYLCASSFGGLYYNEQFFGPGTRLTVL.

The rearrangement links TRBV7-8 to TRBJ2-7; 14 positions match TRBD2. V shed 5 bases, J shed 2 bases, and the junction held 11 bases outside the gene matches. The V gene's germline CDR1 is SGHVS and CDR2 FQNEAQ. This CDR3 contains 18 residues. As DNA, the CDR3 is TGTGCCAGCAGCATTGGGACTAGCGGGAGATTGTTGCCCTACGAGCAGTACTTC. Its translation: CASSIGTSGRLLPYEQYF.

V and J are TRBV30 and TRBJ1-4; the match to TRBD1 covers 7 bases. This CDR3 has 13 residues. Looked up from germline, CDR1 is GTSNPN and CDR2 is SVGIG (reference sequence). V shed 4 bases and J 5 bases; nucleotides not matched to a gene: 4. CDR3 bases: TGTGCCTGGACTAGACAGGGAAATGAAAAACTGTTTTTT. This sequence encodes CAWTRQGNEKLFF.

V usage is TRBV11-3 and J usage is TRBJ2-7; 7 nucleotides agree with TRBD1. This CDR3 has 14 amino acids. V was pared by 4 bases and J by 6 bases, with 9 bases of the junction left unmatched. Germline assignment: CDR1 SGHNT and CDR2 YENEEA. The CDR3 protein is CASSSRDRPFEQYF. The CDR3, as DNA: TGTGCCAGCAGCTCCCGGGACAGACCGTTCGAGCAGTACTTC.

This sequence joins TRBV30 and TRBJ1-2; tentative D call: TRBD1 (6 bases). V lost 0 bases and J lost 8, with 19 bases in between. This CDR3 is 15 amino acids long. The germline V gene encodes CDR1 GTSNPN and CDR2 SVGIG (reference sequence). The CDR3 reads CAWSVLRGNTRGYTF. CDR3 nucleotides: TGTGCCTGGAGTGTACTCAGGGGAAATACGCGGGGCTACACCTTC.